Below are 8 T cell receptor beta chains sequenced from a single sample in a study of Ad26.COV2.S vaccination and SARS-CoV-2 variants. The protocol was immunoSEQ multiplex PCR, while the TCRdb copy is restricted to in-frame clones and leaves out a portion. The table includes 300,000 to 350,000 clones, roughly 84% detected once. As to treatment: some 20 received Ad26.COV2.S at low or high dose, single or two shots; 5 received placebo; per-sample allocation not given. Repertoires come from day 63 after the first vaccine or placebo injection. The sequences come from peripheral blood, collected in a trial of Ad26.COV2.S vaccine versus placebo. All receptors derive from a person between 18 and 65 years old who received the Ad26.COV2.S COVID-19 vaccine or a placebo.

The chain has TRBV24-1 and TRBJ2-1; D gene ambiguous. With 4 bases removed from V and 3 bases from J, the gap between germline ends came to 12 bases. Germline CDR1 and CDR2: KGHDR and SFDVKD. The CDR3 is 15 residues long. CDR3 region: CATSEGGSVYNEQFF. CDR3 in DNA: TGTGCCACCAGTGAAGGCGGTTCGGTCTACAATGAGCAGTTCTTC.

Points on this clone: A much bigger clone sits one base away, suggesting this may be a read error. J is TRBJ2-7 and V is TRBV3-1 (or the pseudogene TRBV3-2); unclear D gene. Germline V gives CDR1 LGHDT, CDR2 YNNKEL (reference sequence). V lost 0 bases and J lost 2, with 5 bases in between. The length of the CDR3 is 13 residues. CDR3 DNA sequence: TGTGCCAGCAGCCAAGACGGGCCCTACGAGCAGTACTTC. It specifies CASSQDGPYEQYF.

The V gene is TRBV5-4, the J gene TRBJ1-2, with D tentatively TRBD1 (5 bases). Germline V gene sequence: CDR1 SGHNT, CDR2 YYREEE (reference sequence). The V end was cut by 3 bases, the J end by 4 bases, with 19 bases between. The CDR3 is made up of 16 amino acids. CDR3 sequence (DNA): TGTGCCAGCAGCTCCGGGGCAGGCCCTCTTAGCTATGGCTACACCTTC. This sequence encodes CASSSGAGPLSYGYTF.

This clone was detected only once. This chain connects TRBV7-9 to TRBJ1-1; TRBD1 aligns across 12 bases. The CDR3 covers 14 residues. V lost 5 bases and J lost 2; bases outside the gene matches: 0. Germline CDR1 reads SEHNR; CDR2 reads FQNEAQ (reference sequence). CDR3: CASSGTGGNTEAFF. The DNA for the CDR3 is TGTGCCAGCAGCGGGACAGGGGGCAACACTGAAGCTTTCTTT.

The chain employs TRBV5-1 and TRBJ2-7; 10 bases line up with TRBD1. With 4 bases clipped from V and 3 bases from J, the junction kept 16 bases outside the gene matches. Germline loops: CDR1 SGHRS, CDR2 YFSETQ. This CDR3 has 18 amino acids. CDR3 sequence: CASSPTPGGTGAIYEQYF. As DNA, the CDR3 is TGCGCCAGCAGCCCCACCCCTGGCGGGACAGGGGCGATCTACGAGCAGTACTTC.

The CDR3: CASSLAPGSLNTEAFF. Here the CDR3 DNA reads TGTGCCAGCAGCTTAGCCCCCGGCAGTCTGAACACTGAAGCTTTCTTT. This chain links TRBV7-2 with TRBJ1-1, with no clear D. The CDR3 is made up of 16 amino acids. Germline CDR1 and CDR2: SGHTA and FQGNSA. V dropped 0 bases and J dropped 0 bases, with 11 bases sitting between them.

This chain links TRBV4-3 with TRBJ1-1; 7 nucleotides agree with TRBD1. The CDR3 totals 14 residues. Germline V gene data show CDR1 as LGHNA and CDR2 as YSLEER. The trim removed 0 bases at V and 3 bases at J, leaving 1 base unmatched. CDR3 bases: TGCGCCAGCAGCCAAGATCAGGGGGACACTGAAGCTTTCTTT. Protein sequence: CASSQDQGDTEAFF.

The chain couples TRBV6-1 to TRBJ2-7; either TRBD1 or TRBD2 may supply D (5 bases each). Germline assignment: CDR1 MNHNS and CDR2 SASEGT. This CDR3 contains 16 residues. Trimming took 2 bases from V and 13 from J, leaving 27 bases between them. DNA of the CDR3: TGTGCCAGCAGTGAATTTAAGCCGGGACCCTCTATAAGGCCCTACTTC. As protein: CASSEFKPGPSIRPYF.